This TCR beta chain was retrieved from a study of blood T cell repertoires in COVID-19. Study in general: From the United States, Italy and Spain came samples of acute and convalescent COVID-19. PBMCs, B-cell-depleted T cells, or T cells were the source of the cDNA or gDNA that made up the material.

Methods used by the authors: Amplifying reference gene primers gave estimates of nucleated cell counts. TCRdb's table, derived via immunoSEQ multiplex PCR, lists solely in-frame clones and lacks some. V and J calls and clone size are given by that table; D and trimming were obtained from the DNA. The repertoire has some 120,000 clones, 75% to 90% of them found once; the top ten carry 28%. The TCR was taken from a man aged 70 or older with active or convalescent COVID-19. The specimen was peripheral blood.

CDR3 residues: CASSYSGDGNQPQHF. CDR3 coding DNA: TGTGCCAGCAGTTACTCGGGCGATGGCAATCAGCCCCAGCATTTT. The chain joins TRBV6-5 to TRBJ1-5; D remains ambiguous. The CDR3 sequence is 15 residues long. The germline CDR1 and CDR2 sequences are MNHEY and SVGAGI. V shed 0 bases and J shed 2 bases, with 8 bases lying between them.